This entry is about one T cell receptor (beta chain). The PCR made use of 60 Vbeta and 13 Jbeta primers. Profiling relied on immunoSEQ multiplex PCR, and the TCRdb table lists in-frame clones only, not all of them. The data show 70,000 to 90,000 clones, 75% seen once. V lost 4 bases and J 0 bases, leaving 12 bases between the germline ends. This CDR3 comprises 15 residues. CDR1 and CDR2 from the germline V gene are MGHDK and SYGVNS. The record originates from a study of cytomegalovirus exposure and HLA in healthy donors. Source material: PBMCs. J is TRBJ1-2 and V is TRBV25-1; D gene ambiguous. The TCR was taken from a man aged 40-55 years in good health and CMV-seronegative. The CDR3 loop reads CASSGTLGANYGYTF. The CDR3 DNA follows: TGTGCCAGCAGTGGGACTCTGGGAGCTAACTATGGCTACACCTTC.